This T cell receptor (beta chain) is drawn from a study of T cell repertoires in ileal Crohn's disease. Study at large: Operated complications were stricturing disease (about 60%) and penetrating disease (about 39%). Thiopurines (about eleven) or anti-TNF agents (around 19) were given postoperatively to about half.

Study results and caveats: Compared with CD4 T cells, sorted CD8 cells carried more expanded clones.

Of note for this clone: Antigen unknown.

Produced via immunoSEQ multiplex PCR; TCRdb's table is partial and in-frame only. This sample has 30,000 or so clones; about three quarters occur once, and the top ten carry 4.5% to 6%. The germline V gene has CDR1 KGHSH and CDR2 LQKENI. V was shortened by 5 bases and J by 6 bases, with 10 bases between the two germline ends. This CDR3 is built from 13 residues. The V gene is TRBV18, the J gene TRBJ2-2; D call uncertain. The receptor was derived from an adult with Crohn's disease. Sequencing was carried out using ileal tissue. The CDR3 here is CASSASAAGELFF. CDR3 in DNA: TGTGCCAGCTCAGCGTCCGCGGCCGGGGAGCTGTTTTTT.